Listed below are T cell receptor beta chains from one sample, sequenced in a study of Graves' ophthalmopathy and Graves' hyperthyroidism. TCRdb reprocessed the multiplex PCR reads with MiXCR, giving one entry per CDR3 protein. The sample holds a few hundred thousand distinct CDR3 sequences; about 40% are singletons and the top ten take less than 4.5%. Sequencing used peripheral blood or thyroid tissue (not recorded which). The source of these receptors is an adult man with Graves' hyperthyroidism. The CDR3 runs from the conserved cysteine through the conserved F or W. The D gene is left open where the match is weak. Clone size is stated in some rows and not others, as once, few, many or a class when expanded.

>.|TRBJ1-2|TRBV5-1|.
CASRNSGGTGNTF
TGCGCCAGCAGAAATTCCGGGGGCACTGGAAACACCTTC
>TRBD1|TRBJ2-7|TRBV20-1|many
CSAFRTGGNYEQYF
TGCAGTGCTTTCCGGACAGGGGGGAACTACGAGCAGTACTTC
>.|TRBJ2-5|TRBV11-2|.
CASSLGAGQRYQETQYF
TGTGCCAGCAGCTTAGGTGCGGGACAAAGGTACCAAGAGACCCAGTACTTC
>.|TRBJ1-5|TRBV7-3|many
CATQAYNQPQHF
TGTGCCACCCAGGCTTACAATCAGCCCCAGCATTTT
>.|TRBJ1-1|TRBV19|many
CASSIRGFDTEAFF
TGTGCCAGTAGTATAAGGGGATTTGACACTGAAGCTTTCTTT
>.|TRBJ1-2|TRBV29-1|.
CSVEGTGLTNYGYTF
TGCAGCGTTGAAGGCACAGGTTTGACTAACTATGGCTACACCTTC
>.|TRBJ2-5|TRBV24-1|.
CATSAIKEETQYF
TGTGCCACCAGTGCTATAAAGGAAGAGACCCAGTACTTC
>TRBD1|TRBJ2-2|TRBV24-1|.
CASSDRGLNTGELFF
TGTGCCAGCAGTGACAGGGGCCTAAACACCGGGGAGCTGTTTTTT
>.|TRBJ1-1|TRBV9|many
CASSGYRDFDTEAFF
TGTGCCAGCAGCGGCTACAGGGATTTCGACACTGAAGCTTTCTTT
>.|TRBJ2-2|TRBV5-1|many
CASSLGLMGLAVTGELFF
TGCGCCAGCAGCTTGGGCCTTATGGGGCTAGCCGTCACCGGGGAGCTGTTTTTT
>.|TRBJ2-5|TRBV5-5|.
CASSRQQGLVETQYF
TGTGCCAGCAGCCGCCAACAGGGACTGGTAGAGACCCAGTACTTC
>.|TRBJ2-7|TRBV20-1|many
CSAFIPGGGWEQYF
TGCAGTGCTTTTATACCAGGGGGAGGGTGGGAGCAGTACTTC
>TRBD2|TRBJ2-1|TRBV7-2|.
CASSPGTSGNEQFF
TGTGCCAGCAGCCCCGGAACTAGCGGTAATGAGCAGTTCTTC
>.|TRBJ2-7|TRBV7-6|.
CASRPYRESSYEQYF
TGTGCCAGCAGACCCTACAGGGAGAGCTCCTACGAGCAGTACTTC
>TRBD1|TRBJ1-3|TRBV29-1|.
CSAGQASTIYF
TGCAGCGCTGGACAGGCGAGCACCATATATTTT
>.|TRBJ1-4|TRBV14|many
CASSQHKGPSEKLFF
TGTGCCAGCAGCCAACACAAGGGCCCAAGCGAAAAACTGTTTTTT
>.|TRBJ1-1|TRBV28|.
CASRWGAQVTEAFF
TGTGCCAGCAGGTGGGGGGCCCAGGTCACTGAAGCTTTCTTT
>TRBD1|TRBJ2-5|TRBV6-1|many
CASSEWTGLETQYF
TGTGCCAGCAGTGAGTGGACAGGGTTGGAGACCCAGTACTTC
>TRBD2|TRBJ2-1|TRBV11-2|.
CASSLDKAGGPRYEQFF
TGTGCCAGCAGCTTAGACAAAGCGGGAGGGCCGAGATATGAGCAGTTCTTC
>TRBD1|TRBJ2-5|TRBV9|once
CASSVDEGAGETQYF
TGTGCCAGCAGCGTAGACGAGGGGGCCGGCGAGACCCAGTACTTC
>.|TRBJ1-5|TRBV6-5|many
CASSGDGNQPQHF
TGTGCCAGCAGTGGAGATGGCAATCAGCCCCAGCATTTT
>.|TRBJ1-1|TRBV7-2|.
CASSVGGVGTEAFF
TGTGCCAGCAGCGTGGGGGGGGTCGGCACTGAAGCTTTCTTT
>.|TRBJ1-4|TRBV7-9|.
CASSLGGMDEKLFF
TGTGCCAGCAGCTTAGGAGGGATGGATGAAAAACTGTTTTTT
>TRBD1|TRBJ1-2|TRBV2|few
CASRDRADSGNTF
TGTGCCAGCAGGGACAGGGCTGACTCTGGAAACACCTTC
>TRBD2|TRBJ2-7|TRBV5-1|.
CASSLQTVGSGGYEQYF
TGCGCCAGCAGCTTGCAAACTGTCGGTAGCGGGGGGTACGAGCAGTACTTC
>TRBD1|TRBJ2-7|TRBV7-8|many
CASSLAGTGEVEQYF
TGTGCCAGCAGCTTAGCCGGGACAGGGGAGGTCGAGCAGTACTTC
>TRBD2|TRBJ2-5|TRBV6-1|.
CASSTPLAGGETQYF
TGTGCCAGCAGTACCCCACTAGCGGGGGGGGAGACCCAGTACTTC
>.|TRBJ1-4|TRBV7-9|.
CASSSKRAGYNEKLFF
TGTGCCAGCAGCTCCAAGAGAGCGGGGTACAATGAAAAACTGTTTTTT
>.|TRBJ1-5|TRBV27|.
CASSLTQDSNQPQHF
TGTGCCAGCAGTTTGACACAGGATAGCAATCAGCCCCAGCATTTT
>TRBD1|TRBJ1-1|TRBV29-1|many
CSVGTGGLTEAFF
TGCAGCGTCGGGACAGGGGGACTCACTGAAGCTTTCTTT
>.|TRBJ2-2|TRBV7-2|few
CASRTGWTGELFF
TGTGCCAGCAGGACAGGATGGACCGGGGAGCTGTTTTTT
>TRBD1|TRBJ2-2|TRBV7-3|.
CASGTGASGELFF
TGTGCCTCCGGGACAGGGGCGTCCGGGGAGCTGTTTTTT
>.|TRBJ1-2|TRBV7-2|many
CASSLNRINYGYTF
TGTGCCAGCAGCTTAAACAGGATTAACTATGGCTACACCTTC
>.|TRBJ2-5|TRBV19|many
CASSSGSTSQETQYF
TGTGCCAGTAGTTCCGGGTCCACCTCCCAAGAGACCCAGTACTTC
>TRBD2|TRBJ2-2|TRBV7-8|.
CASSSRHSGRGSGELFF
TGTGCCAGCAGTTCGCGCCATAGCGGGAGAGGCTCCGGGGAGCTGTTTTTT